The 20 T cell receptor beta chains in this list originate from one sample, sequenced in a study of OX40 agonist ivuxolimab in advanced cancers. Library method: the immunoSEQ multiplex PCR assay. TCRdb mirrors the immuneACCESS table, restricted to in-frame sequences. Some clones are absent from its copies; in checked studies, under half trace to an unresolved V gene, and the reason for the others is unknown. This sample lists tens of thousands of clones; 90% to 95% were detected once. The ten most abundant clones make up about 2.5% of the sample. The source was CD4+ or CD8+ T cells sorted from blood, collected in a trial of the OX40 agonist ivuxolimab. The receptor source for this set is an adult with an advanced solid tumor such as melanoma, head and neck, liver or kidney cancer.

Note on this clone: The sample contains more than one DNA sequence encoding this CDR3. V usage is TRBV14 and J usage is TRBJ2-7; D unresolved. V was shortened by 3 bases and J by 6 bases, with 6 bases between the two germline ends. Germline CDR1 and CDR2: SGHDN and FVKESK. The CDR3 covers 11 residues. CDR3 DNA: TGTGCCAGCAGCCAGTGGGGCGAGCAGTACTTC. Amino acids: CASSQWGEQYF.

V and J are TRBV5-1 and TRBJ2-2, with 9 bases identical to TRBD2. Germline loops: CDR1 SGHRS, CDR2 YFSETQ. This CDR3 region has 17 residues. V was clipped by 4 bases and J by 3 bases; unmatched bases: 10. CDR3 DNA sequence: TGCGCCAGCAGCCTGGTCCCTAGCGGGACTTACACCGGGGAGCTGTTTTTT. It yields the protein CASSLVPSGTYTGELFF.

This clone was counted a single time. V gene TRBV5-5 combines with J gene TRBJ1-5; D ambiguous. Per the germline V gene, CDR1 is SGHKS and CDR2 is YYEKEE (reference sequence). V was shortened by 5 bases and J by 2 bases, with 17 bases between the two germline ends. This CDR3 has 16 amino acids. DNA of the CDR3: TGTGCCAGCAGGCCGGGCCCCCCCGGTGGCAATCAGCCCCAGCATTTT. This gives the protein CASRPGPPGGNQPQHF.

V gene TRBV28 combines with J gene TRBJ1-5; D ambiguous. CDR3 length: 15 residues. Germline CDR1 MDHEN, CDR2 SYDVKM. V gave up 4 bases and J gave up 4 bases, with 14 bases separating them. CDR3 residues: CASSSPQLGNQPQHF. The CDR3 DNA reads TGTGCCAGCAGTTCCCCTCAATTGGGGAATCAGCCCCAGCATTTT.

The rearrangement joins TRBV7-2 to TRBJ2-1; 8 bases match TRBD1. This CDR3 spans 14 amino acids. Germline V lookup: CDR1 SGHTA, CDR2 FQGNSA. J was trimmed by 12 bases and V by 5 bases; bases with no gene match: 12. CDR3: CASSQGQALTGQFF. CDR3 coding DNA: TGTGCCAGCAGCCAGGGACAGGCGCTGACTGGGCAGTTCTTC.

The V gene is TRBV10-2, the J gene TRBJ1-2, with TRBD1 as a possible D gene (5 bases). Germline V gene data show CDR1 as WSHSY and CDR2 as SAAADI. The CDR3 loop spans 13 amino acids. V lost 6 bases and J 6 bases, leaving 14 bases between the germline ends. The CDR3, as DNA: TGCGCCAGCAGACCCGCAGCGGGGGATGGCTACACCTTC. As protein: CASRPAAGDGYTF.

The gene calls are TRBV6-1 and TRBJ1-2, with D hard to call. Per germline, CDR1 MNHNS and CDR2 SASEGT. The CDR3 consists of 14 residues. With 1 base removed from V and 2 bases from J, the gap between germline ends came to 8 bases. The CDR3 here is CASSEVFKNYGYTF. DNA for the CDR3: TGTGCCAGCAGTGAAGTTTTCAAGAACTATGGCTACACCTTC.

The chain combines TRBV5-1 with TRBJ1-1; 7 bases are a match to TRBD1. This CDR3 is built from 14 residues. Trimming removed 4 bases from V and 5 bases from J; junction bases left unmatched: 8. Germline CDR1 is SGHRS and CDR2 is YFSETQ. The CDR3 loop reads CASSPATGSTEAFF. DNA for the CDR3: TGCGCCAGCAGCCCCGCGACAGGGTCGACTGAAGCTTTCTTT.

This chain links TRBV7-2 with TRBJ2-3; D is possibly TRBD2 (5 bases). There are 15 residues in the CDR3. Germline assignment: CDR1 SGHTA and CDR2 FQGNSA. Deletions cut 7 bases from V and 3 bases from J, with 17 bases between. DNA of the CDR3: TGTGCCAGCAAGCTTCGAGGCCGGGGTACAGATACGCAGTATTTT. It translates to CASKLRGRGTDTQYF.

The V and J genes are TRBV19 and TRBJ2-3; D uncertain. Deletions cut 0 bases from V and 0 bases from J, with 10 bases between. Germline CDR1 reads LNHDA; CDR2 reads SQIVND (reference sequence). The CDR3 extends over 16 amino acids. The CDR3 region is CASSIDPALSTDTQYF. CDR3 coding DNA: TGTGCCAGTAGTATAGATCCGGCTCTCAGCACAGATACGCAGTATTTT.

This clone was recorded once. The chain uses TRBV30 and TRBJ1-5; D is ambiguous. CDR1 and CDR2 (germline): GTSNPN, SVGIG (reference sequence). The CDR3 has 13 residues. V was clipped by 0 bases and J by 7 bases, with 10 bases between them. The CDR3 protein is CAWSVTDRQPQHF. The CDR3 nucleotides read TGTGCCTGGAGTGTCACAGACCGCCAGCCCCAGCATTTT.

This clone appeared a single time. The chain links TRBV28 to TRBJ2-7, with D perhaps TRBD1 or TRBD2 (5 bases each). The CDR3 runs 15 residues. The germline V gene has CDR1 MDHEN and CDR2 SYDVKM. V was pared by 5 bases and J by 0 bases, with 14 bases between. The CDR3 spells CASSNPGLSSYEQYF. As DNA, the CDR3 is TGTGCCAGCAGTAACCCGGGGCTTAGCTCCTACGAGCAGTACTTC.

The CDR3: CASSLGSTDTQYF. DNA for the CDR3: TGCGCCAGCAGCCTTGGTTCCACAGATACGCAGTATTTT. This sequence joins TRBV5-1 and TRBJ2-3; no clear D gene. The V and J ends lost 4 bases and 2 bases respectively, with 8 bases between them. The CDR3 spans 13 residues. Germline CDR1 is SGHRS and CDR2 is YFSETQ.

Comment on this clone: The same CDR3 is also encoded by other DNA sequences in this sample. The rearrangement links TRBV28 to TRBJ2-7; maybe TRBD1 (5 bases). The germline V gene has CDR1 MDHEN and CDR2 SYDVKM. The CDR3 runs to 14 residues. V lost 2 bases, J lost 7 bases, and 15 bases lay in between. CDR3 protein: CASSLDSKIYEQYF. As DNA, the CDR3 is TGTGCCAGCAGTTTAGACAGTAAGATCTATGAGCAGTACTTC. Looking up the rest from reference TRBV28 and TRBJ2-7 gives the full variable domain: DVKVTQSSRYLVKRTGEKVFLECVQDMDHENMFWYRQDPGLGLRLIYFSYDVKMKEKGDIPEGYSVSREKKERFSLILESASTNQTSMYLCASSLDSKIYEQYFGPGTRLTVT.

The chain recombines TRBV27 with TRBJ2-1; unclear D gene. The CDR3 sequence is 16 residues long. Germline CDR1 and CDR2: MNHEY and SMNVEV (reference sequence). V gave up 1 base and J gave up 1 base, with 11 bases separating them. The CDR3 DNA reads as TGTGCCAGCAGTTTATGGGCAGCAAGTTCCTACAATGAGCAGTTCTTC. Amino acid sequence: CASSLWAASSYNEQFF.

The V and J genes are TRBV28 and TRBJ2-5, with 9 bases aligning to TRBD1. Per the germline V gene, CDR1 is MDHEN and CDR2 is SYDVKM. The CDR3 totals 15 residues. Trimming removed 4 bases from V and 5 bases from J; junction bases left unmatched: 8. CDR3 sequence: CASSSPGQGRETQYF. CDR3 DNA: TGTGCCAGCAGTTCCCCCGGACAGGGGAGGGAGACCCAGTACTTC.

The V call is TRBV18, the J call TRBJ2-3; maybe TRBD1 (5 bases). V was pared by 6 bases and J by 4 bases, with 17 bases between. This CDR3 is built from 15 residues. Germline CDR1 and CDR2: KGHSH and LQKENI. CDR3 sequence: CASSQIRQYADTQYF. The CDR3, as DNA: TGTGCCAGCTCGCAAATCCGACAGTACGCAGATACGCAGTATTTT.

The chain joins TRBV2 to TRBJ2-7; D might be TRBD1 (6 bases). Trimming left V 6 bases short and J 3 bases short, with 9 bases between. Germline V gene sequence: CDR1 SNHLY, CDR2 FYNNEI. The CDR3 spans 12 residues. This CDR3 reads CASRRGSYEQYF. CDR3 in DNA: TGTGCCAGCAGAAGGGGGAGCTACGAGCAGTACTTC.

The V and J genes are TRBV9 and TRBJ2-1, with 8 positions matching TRBD2. V lost 1 base to trimming and J lost 4 bases; unmatched junction nucleotides: 7. The germline V gene has CDR1 SGDLS and CDR2 YYNGEE. The CDR3 is 16 amino acids. The CDR3 reads CASSVLGTSRYNEQFF. CDR3 bases: TGTGCCAGCAGCGTACTGGGGACTAGTCGATACAATGAGCAGTTCTTC.

The chain is built from TRBV28 and TRBJ1-1, with D unclear. V shed 3 bases and J shed 6 bases, with 8 bases lying between them. Germline values: CDR1 MDHEN, CDR2 SYDVKM. This CDR3 spans 12 amino acids. The CDR3 nucleotides are TGTGCCAGCAGTTTGAGCGTGGCTGAAGCTTTCTTT. Translation gives CASSLSVAEAFF.